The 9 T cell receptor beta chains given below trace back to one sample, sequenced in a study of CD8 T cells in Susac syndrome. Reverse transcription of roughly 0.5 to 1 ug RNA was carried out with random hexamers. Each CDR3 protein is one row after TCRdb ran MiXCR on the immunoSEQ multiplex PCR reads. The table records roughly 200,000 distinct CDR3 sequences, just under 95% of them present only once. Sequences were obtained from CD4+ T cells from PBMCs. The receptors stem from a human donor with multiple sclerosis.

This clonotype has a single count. CDR3 nucleotide sequence: TGTGCCAGCACGTGGGCCTATGGGGATACGCAGTATTTT. Protein sequence: CASTWAYGDTQYF. The chain joins TRBV2 to TRBJ2-3, with D unresolved. Trimming shortened V by 7 bases and J by 6 bases, and 14 bases separated the two germline ends. There are 13 residues in the CDR3. CDR1 and CDR2 from the germline V gene are SNHLY and FYNNEI.

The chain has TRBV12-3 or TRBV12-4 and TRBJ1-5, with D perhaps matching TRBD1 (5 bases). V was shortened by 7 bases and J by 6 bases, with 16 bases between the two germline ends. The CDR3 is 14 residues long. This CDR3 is CASKFQGRFQPQHF. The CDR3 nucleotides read TGTGCCAGCAAGTTTCAGGGTCGGTTTCAGCCCCAGCATTTT.

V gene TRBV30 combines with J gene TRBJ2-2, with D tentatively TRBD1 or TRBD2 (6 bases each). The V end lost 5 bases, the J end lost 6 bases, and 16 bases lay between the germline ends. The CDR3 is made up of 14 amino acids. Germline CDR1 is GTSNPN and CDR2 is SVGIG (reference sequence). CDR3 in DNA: TGTGCCTGGGGGGGGCAGCCGACACCCGGGGAGCTGTTTTTT. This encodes CAWGGQPTPGELFF. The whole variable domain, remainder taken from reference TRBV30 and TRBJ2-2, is SQTIHQWPATLVQPVGSPLSLECTVEGTSNPNLYWYRQAAGRGLQLLFYSVGIGQISSEVPQNLSASRPQDRQFILSSKKLLLSDSGFYLCAWGGQPTPGELFFGEGSRLTVL.

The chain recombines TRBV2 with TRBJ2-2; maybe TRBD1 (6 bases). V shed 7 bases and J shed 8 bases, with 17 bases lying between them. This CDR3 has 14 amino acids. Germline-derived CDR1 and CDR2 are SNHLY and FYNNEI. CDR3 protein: CASKRDTPLGELFF. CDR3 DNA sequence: TGTGCCAGCAAACGGGACACCCCTTTAGGGGAGCTGTTTTTT.

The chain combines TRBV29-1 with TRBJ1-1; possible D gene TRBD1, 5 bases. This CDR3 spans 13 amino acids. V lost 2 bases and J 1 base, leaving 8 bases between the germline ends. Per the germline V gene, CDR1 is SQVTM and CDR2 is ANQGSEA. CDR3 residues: CSVEKDTNTEAFF. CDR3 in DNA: TGCAGCGTTGAAAAGGACACGAACACTGAAGCTTTCTTT.

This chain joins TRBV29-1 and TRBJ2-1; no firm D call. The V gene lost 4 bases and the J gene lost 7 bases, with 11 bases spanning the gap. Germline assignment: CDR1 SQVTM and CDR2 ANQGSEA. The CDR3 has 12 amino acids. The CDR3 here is CSVVEVGNEQFF. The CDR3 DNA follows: TGCAGCGTTGTAGAGGTAGGGAATGAGCAGTTCTTC.

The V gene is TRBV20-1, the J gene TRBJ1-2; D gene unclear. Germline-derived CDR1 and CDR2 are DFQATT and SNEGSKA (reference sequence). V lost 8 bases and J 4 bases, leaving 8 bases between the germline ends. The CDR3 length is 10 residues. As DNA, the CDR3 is TGCAGTTCGGGAGTCTATGGCTACACCTTC. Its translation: CSSGVYGYTF.

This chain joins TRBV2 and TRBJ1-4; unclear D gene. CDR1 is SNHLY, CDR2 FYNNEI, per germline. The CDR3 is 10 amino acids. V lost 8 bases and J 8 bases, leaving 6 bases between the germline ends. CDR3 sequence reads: CASGREKLFF. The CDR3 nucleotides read TGTGCCAGCGGTAGGGAAAAACTGTTTTTT.

The DNA for the CDR3 is TGTGCCAGCAGACAGGGGGCGACGAGGGATGGCTACACCTTC. It yields the protein CASRQGATRDGYTF. The chain employs TRBV6-6 and TRBJ1-2, with 9 nucleotides matching TRBD1. This CDR3 spans 14 amino acids. CDR1 and CDR2 from the germline V gene are MNHNY and SVGAGI (reference sequence). J gave up 6 bases and V 6 bases, and 8 bases lay outside the gene matches.